The 23 T cell receptor beta chains below all came from one sample that was sequenced in a study of blood T cell repertoires in COVID-19. This table comes from immunoSEQ multiplex PCR, and its TCRdb copy is limited to in-frame clones, with some not included. This sample has a few hundred thousand clones, with approximately 83% found just once. The source material was PBMCs or T cells enriched from blood (not recorded which). Every receptor here comes from a woman in her 30s who had recovered from COVID-19.

The V gene is TRBV6-5, the J gene TRBJ2-7; weak D call: TRBD1 (6 bases). The CDR3 spans 13 residues. V lost 5 bases, J lost 1 base, and 9 bases lay in between. Looked up from germline, CDR1 is MNHEY and CDR2 is SVGAGI. CDR3 region: CASSPDSSYEQYF. CDR3 coding DNA: TGTGCCAGCAGTCCGGACAGTTCCTACGAGCAGTACTTC.

The chain has TRBV7-3 and TRBJ2-2; 7 bases are shared with TRBD2. V shed 3 bases and J 7 bases; nucleotides not matched to a gene: 5. The CDR3 contains 14 residues. The germline V gene has CDR1 SGHTA and CDR2 FQGTGA. The CDR3 coding sequence is TGTGCCAGCAGCTTTGGCGGGAGTGGCGGGGAGCTGTTTTTT. Protein product: CASSFGGSGGELFF.

This clone was seen just once. One junction end does not reproduce the germline sequence, and a read error may be involved. The chain recombines TRBV7-8 with TRBJ2-3, with TRBD2 matching over 11 bases. The CDR3 has 16 amino acids. The germline V gene encodes CDR1 SGHVS and CDR2 FQNEAQ. The CDR3 spells CASSSRLAGLTDTQYF. The DNA for the CDR3 is TGCGCCAGCAGCTCAAGACTAGCGGGACTCACAGATACGCAGTATTTT.

The chain uses TRBV11-2 and TRBJ2-1; tentative D call: TRBD1 (5 bases). V gave up 3 bases and J gave up 3 bases, with 6 bases separating them. The germline V gene encodes CDR1 SGHAT and CDR2 FQNNGV. This CDR3 is 13 amino acids long. The CDR3 region is CASSLTVYNEQFF. The CDR3, as DNA: TGTGCCAGCAGCTTGACAGTCTACAATGAGCAGTTCTTC.

The rearrangement joins TRBV28 to TRBJ1-6, with 9 nucleotides matching TRBD1. The V gene's germline CDR1 is MDHEN and CDR2 SYDVKM. J gave up 6 bases and V 1 base, and 4 bases lay outside the gene matches. The CDR3 covers 16 residues. The CDR3 is CASSLYRGQGNSPLHF. The CDR3 DNA reads TGTGCCAGCAGTTTATACAGGGGGCAGGGTAATTCACCCCTCCACTTT. Full variable domain (remainder filled in from reference TRBV28 and TRBJ1-6): DVKVTQSSRYLVKRTGEKVFLECVQDMDHENMFWYRQDPGLGLRLIYFSYDVKMKEKGDIPEGYSVSREKKERFSLILESASTNQTSMYLCASSLYRGQGNSPLHFGNGTRLTVT.

The sample holds one count of this clone. The gene calls are TRBV11-2 and TRBJ2-1; 9 nucleotides agree with TRBD1. Germline values: CDR1 SGHAT, CDR2 FQNNGV. The CDR3 has 16 amino acids. V shed 6 bases and J 8 bases; nucleotides not matched to a gene: 14. CDR3 in DNA: TGTGCCAGCAGGGGGATAGGGACAGGGAGTATGGATGAGCAGTTCTTC. Amino acids: CASRGIGTGSMDEQFF.

The rearrangement links TRBV2 to TRBJ1-5; D not certain. Trimming took off 6 bases at V and 4 bases at J, with 13 bases between the two ends. The CDR3 is 14 amino acids. Germline-derived CDR1 and CDR2 are SNHLY and FYNNEI. DNA of the CDR3: TGTGCCAGCAGGACCGACATTGAAAATCAGCCCCAGCATTTT. This codes for CASRTDIENQPQHF.

The V gene is TRBV6-6, the J gene TRBJ1-1; 8 bases align to TRBD1. Germline trimming cut 6 bases from V and 1 base from J; bases unmatched to any gene: 10. Germline lookup yields CDR1 MNHNY and CDR2 SVGAGI (reference sequence). This CDR3 is built from 16 residues. The CDR3 reads CASSISTGTGNTEAFF. The CDR3 DNA is TGTGCCAGCAGCATCAGCACCGGGACAGGGAACACTGAAGCTTTCTTT.

The rearrangement uses TRBV10-1 and TRBJ2-3, with a possible D match to TRBD2 (5 bases). Germline assignment: CDR1 WNHNN and CDR2 SYGVQD (reference sequence). This CDR3 is built from 15 residues. V was clipped by 4 bases and J by 2 bases, with 13 bases between them. DNA of the CDR3: TGCGCCAGCAGTGGCGGAGGAGATTACACAGATACGCAGTATTTT. This translates into CASSGGGDYTDTQYF.

The chain links TRBV19 to TRBJ1-4; D might be TRBD1 (6 bases). Germline values: CDR1 LNHDA, CDR2 SQIVND (reference sequence). This CDR3 contains 16 residues. V dropped 5 bases and J dropped 4 bases, with 17 bases sitting between them. The CDR3 protein is CASSLPRAGVNEKLFF. DNA for the CDR3: TGTGCCAGTAGTCTCCCCCGGGCAGGGGTTAATGAAAAACTGTTTTTT.

This chain uses TRBV30 with TRBJ2-7, with 12 positions matching TRBD1. Germline CDR1 is GTSNPN and CDR2 is SVGIG (reference sequence). The CDR3 loop spans 15 amino acids. V was clipped by 8 bases and J by 4 bases; unmatched bases: 12. The CDR3 region has the DNA TGTGCCCTGAAGATAGGGACAGGGGGCTATTACGAGCAGTACTTC. This gives the protein CALKIGTGGYYEQYF.

J is TRBJ1-1 and V is TRBV12-3 or TRBV12-4; tentative D call: TRBD1 (6 bases). This CDR3 comprises 13 residues. Trimming took 1 base from V and 7 from J, leaving 10 bases between them. The CDR3 loop reads CASSLVEQGEAFF. The CDR3 coding sequence is TGTGCCAGCAGTTTAGTCGAACAGGGTGAAGCTTTCTTT.

V usage is TRBV5-4 and J usage is TRBJ1-1; D is undetermined. CDR1 is SGHNT and CDR2 is YYREEE in the germline V gene (reference sequence). The CDR3 is 13 residues long. The V and J ends lost 3 bases and 6 bases respectively, with 12 bases between them. Written as DNA, the CDR3 is TGTGCCAGCAGCTCGAATATAGAGTCTGAAGCTTTCTTT. Its protein product is CASSSNIESEAFF.

This clone has a single count. In DNA form, the CDR3 reads TGTGCCAGCAGTTCCGCCGGGACACGCTCCTACGAGCAGTACTTC. Amino acid sequence: CASSSAGTRSYEQYF. V and J are TRBV6-2 or TRBV6-3 and TRBJ2-7; D is perhaps TRBD1 (6 bases). The V end lost 4 bases, the J end lost 0 bases, and 13 bases lay between the germline ends. The CDR3 has 15 amino acids. CDR1 is MNHEY and CDR2 is SVGEGT in the germline V gene.

This clone appeared once. The chain joins TRBV5-5 to TRBJ2-2; 7 nucleotides agree with TRBD1. The CDR3 runs 13 residues. V dropped 4 bases and J dropped 6; count of bases not matched to a gene: 3. The germline CDR1 and CDR2 sequences are SGHKS and YYEKEE (reference sequence). The CDR3 spells CASSAGTAGELFF. The CDR3 bases are TGTGCCAGCAGCGCCGGGACAGCCGGGGAGCTGTTTTTT.

V usage is TRBV30 and J usage is TRBJ1-6, with D tentatively TRBD1 (6 bases). The CDR3 is 14 amino acids. The V end lost 4 bases, the J end lost 15 bases, and 22 bases lay between the germline ends. CDR1 is GTSNPN and CDR2 is SVGIG in the germline V gene (reference sequence). The CDR3 reads CAWTADSQTIFLHF. The CDR3 DNA reads TGTGCCTGGACCGCGGACAGCCAGACGATTTTCCTCCACTTT.

The chain uses TRBV28 and TRBJ1-6; TRBD1 matches 9 bases. V lost 5 bases, J lost 7 bases, and 6 bases stayed unmatched. Germline V gene lookup returns CDR1 MDHEN and CDR2 SYDVKM. The CDR3 is 15 residues long. The DNA of the CDR3 is TGTGCCAGCAGTCGGTCCGGGACAGGGAATTCACCCCTCCACTTT. This sequence encodes CASSRSGTGNSPLHF. The full variable domain, rest sourced from reference TRBV28 and TRBJ1-6, is DVKVTQSSRYLVKRTGEKVFLECVQDMDHENMFWYRQDPGLGLRLIYFSYDVKMKEKGDIPEGYSVSREKKERFSLILESASTNQTSMYLCASSRSGTGNSPLHFGNGTRLTVT.

The rearrangement uses TRBV7-2 and TRBJ1-1; TRBD1 is a possible D gene (6 bases). CDR3 length: 16 residues. Trimming removed 2 bases from V and 1 base from J, with 14 bases in between. Germline V gene sequence: CDR1 SGHTA, CDR2 FQGNSA. The CDR3 nucleotides are TGTGCCAGCAGCTTAAGAACAGGGAGGGGGAACACTGAAGCTTTCTTT. Translation: CASSLRTGRGNTEAFF.

This rearrangement joins TRBV7-8 to TRBJ2-5, with 11 bases identical to TRBD1. The CDR3 contains 15 residues. V lost 3 bases to trimming and J lost 3 bases; unmatched junction nucleotides: 3. Germline V gives CDR1 SGHVS, CDR2 FQNEAQ. Here the CDR3 reads CASSFQGQGEETQYF. Written as DNA, the CDR3 is TGTGCCAGCAGCTTTCAGGGACAGGGGGAAGAGACCCAGTACTTC.

The chain joins TRBV28 to TRBJ1-5, with TRBD1 matching 7 bases. V dropped 9 bases and J dropped 7; count of bases not matched to a gene: 6. Germline V CDR1 and CDR2: MDHEN, SYDVKM. The CDR3 runs to 12 residues. The CDR3 nucleotides are TGTGCCAGTATGACAGGGTACCAGCCCCAGCATTTT. The encoded protein is CASMTGYQPQHF.

This chain joins TRBV11-2 and TRBJ2-7; tentative D call: TRBD1 (5 bases). The CDR3 length is 12 residues. Trimming cost V 4 bases and J 7 bases, with 11 bases left between them. Germline V gene lookup returns CDR1 SGHAT and CDR2 FQNNGV. The DNA for the CDR3 is TGTGCCAGCAGCTCTGGAACAGGAGAGCAGTACTTC. It specifies CASSSGTGEQYF.

The chain couples TRBV3-1 (or the pseudogene TRBV3-2) to TRBJ2-7, with D perhaps matching TRBD2 (5 bases). Between the trimmed V and J ends, which lost 2 bases and 3 bases, there was a span of 17 bases. The CDR3 extends over 16 amino acids. Germline CDR1 reads LGHDT; CDR2 reads YNNKEL (reference sequence). The CDR3 region has the DNA TGTGCCAGCAGCCAATTATCGACCCCGCGGGTCTACGAGCAGTACTTC. This encodes CASSQLSTPRVYEQYF.

The chain is built from TRBV7-6 and TRBJ1-5, with 10 nucleotides matching TRBD1. The V and J ends lost 5 bases and 3 bases, in that order; junction bases with no gene match: 16. The CDR3 is 19 residues long. CDR1 and CDR2 (germline): SGHVS, FNYEAQ. The DNA for the CDR3 is TGTGCCAGCAGCAACCACGGGACAGGGGACTTATTGAACAATCAGCCCCAGCATTTT. Protein sequence: CASSNHGTGDLLNNQPQHF.